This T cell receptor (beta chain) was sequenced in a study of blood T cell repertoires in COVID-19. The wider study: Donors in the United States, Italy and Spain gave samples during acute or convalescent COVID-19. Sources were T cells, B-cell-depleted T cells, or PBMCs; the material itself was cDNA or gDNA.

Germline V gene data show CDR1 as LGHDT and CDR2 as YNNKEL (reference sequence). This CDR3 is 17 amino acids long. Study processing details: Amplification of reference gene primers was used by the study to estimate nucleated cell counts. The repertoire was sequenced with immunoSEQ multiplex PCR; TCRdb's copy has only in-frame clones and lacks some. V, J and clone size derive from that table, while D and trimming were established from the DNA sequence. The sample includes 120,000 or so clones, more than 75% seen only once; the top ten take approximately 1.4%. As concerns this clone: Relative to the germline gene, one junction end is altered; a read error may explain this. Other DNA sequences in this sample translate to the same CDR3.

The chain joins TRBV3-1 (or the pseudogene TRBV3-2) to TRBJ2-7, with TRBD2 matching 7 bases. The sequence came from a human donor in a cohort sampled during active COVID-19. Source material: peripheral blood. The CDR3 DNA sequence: TGTGCCAGCAGCCCGCGGGCTAGCGGACCAAGCTCCTACGAGCAGTACTTT. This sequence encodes CASSPRASGPSSYEQYF.